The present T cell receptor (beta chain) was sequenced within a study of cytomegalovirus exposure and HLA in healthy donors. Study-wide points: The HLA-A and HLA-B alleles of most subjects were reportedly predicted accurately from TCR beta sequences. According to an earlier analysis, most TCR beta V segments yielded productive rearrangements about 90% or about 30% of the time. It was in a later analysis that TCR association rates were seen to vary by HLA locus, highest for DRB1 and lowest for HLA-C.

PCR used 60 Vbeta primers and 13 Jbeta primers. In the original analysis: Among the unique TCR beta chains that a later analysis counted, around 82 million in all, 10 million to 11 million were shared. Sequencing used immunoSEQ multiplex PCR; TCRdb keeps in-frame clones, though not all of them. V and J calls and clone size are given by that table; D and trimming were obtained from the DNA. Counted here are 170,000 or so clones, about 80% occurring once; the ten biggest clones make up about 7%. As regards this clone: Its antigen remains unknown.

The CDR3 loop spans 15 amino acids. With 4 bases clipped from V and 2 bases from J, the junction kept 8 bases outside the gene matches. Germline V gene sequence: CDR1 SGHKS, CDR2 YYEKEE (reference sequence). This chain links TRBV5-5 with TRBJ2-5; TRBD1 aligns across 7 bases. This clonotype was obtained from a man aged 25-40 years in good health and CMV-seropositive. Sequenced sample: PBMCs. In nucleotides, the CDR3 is TGTGCCAGCAGCCTCTACAGGGGAGTTCAAGAGACCCAGTACTTC. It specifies CASSLYRGVQETQYF.